This TCR beta chain was identified in a study of T cell clonality in common variable immunodeficiency (dated by TCRdb to between 2014 and 2017). Standard criteria were used to diagnose CVID, namely serum IgG, IgA and/or IgM reduced below the normal range together with specific antibody deficiency. There were about 42 subjects in the CVID group (roughly 15 female and roughly 30 male), ranging in age from about 8 to 65 years, with a mean age of 40. Both CVID patients and healthy controls were predominantly of Caucasian heritage. At the time of study participation, every CVID subject had been on replacement immunoglobulin therapy for at least one year. At the time of blood collection, no CVID subject was ill or was being treated with immunomodulatory or immunosuppressive medication. Heparinized peripheral whole blood samples of about 5 to 9 ml were collected from each donor. TCRbeta CDR3 repertoires were sequenced from genomic DNA of adults with common variable immune deficiency (CVID) and healthy adult controls. Diluted blood was density-centrifuged over Hypaque 1077 or Ficoll-Paque to isolate peripheral blood mononuclear cells. Genomic DNA was obtained from unsorted mononuclear cells through either Qiagen column purification or a centrifugation-based method.

Broader findings and caveats from the paper: Differences among patients in the CVID cohort limited the correlations between repertoire features and clinical complications. Compared with healthy controls, CVID subjects showed increased TCRbeta clonality (t-test p = 0.018), a feature most characteristic of about a third of subjects. Healthy controls shared more TCRbeta clones with each other than CVID subjects shared among themselves (p < 0.0001). Even though DNA input was the same, control samples had an average of about 80,000 unique sequences each, compared with roughly 32,000 in CVID samples. Fewer deletions and N-nucleotide insertions were reportedly observed in CVID TCRbeta sequences, and highly modified clones with 13 or more V deletions were reportedly absent from CVID TCRbeta sequences. The authors noted that sequencing repertoires of T cell subpopulations would be needed to clarify what caused the increased clonality in CVID.

The sample holds many counts of this clone. Its antigen is currently not known. The observed sequence ends 3 residues before the CDR3 terminus, with the missing tail filled in from the germline J gene. For sequencing input, CVID and control samples contributed equivalent amounts of genomic DNA. For every sample, a 60 bp segment covering the rearranged TCRbeta CDR3 region was amplified and then sequenced. The immunoSEQ assay, a bias-corrected multiplex PCR combined with high-throughput sequencing, was used for TCRbeta amplification. The paper's data handling went like this. Every unique nucleotide sequence counted as a clone and was annotated with V, D and J genes, copy number and frequency. Sequences were labeled productive if in frame, and non-productive if out of frame or containing stop codons. As previously described, clonality was calculated on the basis of Shannon's entropy. Mean CDR3 Kyte-Doolittle hydropathy was derived from the predicted amino acid sequences of productive clones. Hierarchical clustering of scaled V gene usage was performed with the R hclust function using Manhattan distance and complete linkage. To assess clone sharing by CDR3 amino acid sequence, 12 repertoires per group were resampled over 100 rounds. The repertoires were searched for more than 65 published EBV-specific and roughly 240 published CMV-specific TCRbeta sequences. Two CVID samples yielding fewer than 10,000 sequences were excluded from analysis, leaving 42 CVID repertoires. TCRdb carries this immuneACCESS record with in-frame sequences only. Its versions omit some clonotypes, under half of them owing to an unresolved V gene in the studies checked, with the rest unexplained. That table furnishes V, J and clone size, whereas the DNA furnished D and trimming. The sample features approximately 28,000 clones, and none is a singleton. Jointly, the top ten make up 3.2% of the sample.

V is cut back by 4 bases and J by 5 bases, with 4 bases in the junction unmatched. The cysteine opens and the phenylalanine closes a CDR3 of 15 amino acids. The 36 bases shown cover part of the CDR3, and their frame starts at base 1. The germline V gene gives CDR1 as SGHRS and CDR2 as YFSETQ. The sample taken for sequencing was peripheral blood mononuclear cells. The clonotype originates from a human donor with common variable immunodeficiency. The sequence links TRBV5-1 to TRBJ2-5; the junction holds 14 bases that match TRBD2. CDR3 DNA, as far as it was read: TGCGCCAGCAGCAGGGGGACTAGCGGGAGTGAGACC. Its product reads: CASSRGTSGSET. The entire CDR3 reads CASSRGTSGSETQYF.